This is a list of T cell receptor beta chains from one sample in a study of radiation and T cells in renal cell carcinoma. Libraries were prepared by immunoSEQ multiplex PCR; TCRdb keeps only in-frame clonotypes and omits some of them. The sample carries fewer than 200,000 clones, about 87% recorded once. Sequencing was performed on blood, taken from a patient whose treatment included radiotherapy and nephrectomy. These receptors were taken from a woman between 45 and 60 years old with renal cell carcinoma. CDR3s include the opening cysteine and the closing phenylalanine or tryptophan. The D gene is left open where the match is weak. Clone size is stated in some rows and not others, as once, few, many or a class when expanded.

clone_size: NA; cdr3_length: 14; v_call: TRBV6-5; d_call: NA; j_call: TRBJ1-1; cdr3_aa: CASSRGGRNTEAFF; cdr3_nt: TGTGCCAGCAGTCGCGGGGGAAGGAACACTGAAGCTTTCTTT
clone_size: NA; cdr3_length: 13; v_call: TRBV6-6; d_call: NA; j_call: TRBJ1-4; cdr3_aa: CASSFRTGVKLFF; cdr3_nt: TGTGCCAGCAGTTTCCGGACTGGTGTGAAACTGTTTTTT
clone_size: NA; cdr3_length: 15; v_call: TRBV19; d_call: NA; j_call: TRBJ2-1; cdr3_aa: CASSTDTLVIDEQFF; cdr3_nt: TGTGCCAGTAGTACGGACACCCTAGTCATCGATGAGCAGTTCTTC
clone_size: NA; cdr3_length: 14; v_call: TRBV5-1; d_call: NA; j_call: TRBJ1-1; cdr3_aa: CASSLVNLNTEAFF; cdr3_nt: TGCGCCAGCAGCTTGGTTAACCTGAACACTGAAGCTTTCTTT
clone_size: NA; cdr3_length: 15; v_call: TRBV7-2; d_call: NA; j_call: TRBJ1-5; cdr3_aa: CASSSRPGGNQPQHF; cdr3_nt: TGTGCCAGCAGCTCCAGACCGGGGGGCAATCAGCCCCAGCATTTT
clone_size: NA; cdr3_length: 13; v_call: TRBV29-1; d_call: TRBD1; j_call: TRBJ2-5; cdr3_aa: CSVSERTGLDQYF; cdr3_nt: TGCAGCGTCTCCGAGAGGACAGGGTTGGACCAGTACTTC
clone_size: NA; cdr3_length: 12; v_call: TRBV2; d_call: NA; j_call: TRBJ1-5; cdr3_aa: CASSDRGQPQHF; cdr3_nt: TGTGCCAGCAGTGATAGGGGCCAGCCCCAGCATTTT
clone_size: once; cdr3_length: 13; v_call: TRBV7-2; d_call: NA; j_call: TRBJ1-1; cdr3_aa: CASSPGQPLGAFF; cdr3_nt: TGTGCCAGCAGCCCAGGACAGCCTCTGGGGGCTTTCTTT
clone_size: NA; cdr3_length: 14; v_call: TRBV7-2; d_call: NA; j_call: TRBJ1-2; cdr3_aa: CASSPAGAPYGYTF; cdr3_nt: TGTGCCAGCAGCCCGGCGGGGGCACCGTATGGCTACACCTTC
clone_size: once; cdr3_length: 13; v_call: TRBV6-1; d_call: NA; j_call: TRBJ1-1; cdr3_aa: CASSLHVNTEAFF; cdr3_nt: TGTGCCAGCAGTCTGCATGTGAACACTGAAGCTTTCTTT
clone_size: NA; cdr3_length: 13; v_call: TRBV5-4; d_call: NA; j_call: TRBJ2-1; cdr3_aa: CASSSDRVNEQFF; cdr3_nt: TGTGCCAGCAGCTCTGATCGGGTGAATGAGCAGTTCTTC
clone_size: NA; cdr3_length: 13; v_call: TRBV6-5; d_call: NA; j_call: TRBJ1-3; cdr3_aa: CASSYLAQGTIYF; cdr3_nt: TGTGCCAGCAGTTACTTGGCCCAGGGCACCATATATTTT
clone_size: NA; cdr3_length: 14; v_call: TRBV21-1; d_call: NA; j_call: TRBJ1-2; cdr3_aa: CASSKEDRGYGYTF; cdr3_nt: TGTGCCAGCAGCAAGGAGGACAGGGGTTATGGCTACACCTTC
clone_size: NA; cdr3_length: 14; v_call: TRBV19; d_call: NA; j_call: TRBJ1-5; cdr3_aa: CASGGGYSNQPQHF; cdr3_nt: TGTGCCAGTGGAGGGGGTTATAGCAATCAGCCCCAGCATTTT
clone_size: NA; cdr3_length: 13; v_call: TRBV5-5; d_call: NA; j_call: TRBJ1-1; cdr3_aa: CASSPGLGTEAFF; cdr3_nt: TGTGCCAGCAGCCCGGGCCTGGGGACTGAAGCTTTCTTT
clone_size: NA; cdr3_length: 12; v_call: TRBV6-5; d_call: TRBD1; j_call: TRBJ2-7; cdr3_aa: CASRGDRVEQYF; cdr3_nt: TGTGCCAGCAGGGGCGACAGGGTCGAGCAGTACTTC
clone_size: NA; cdr3_length: 15; v_call: TRBV19; d_call: NA; j_call: TRBJ2-7; cdr3_aa: CASRMGGASSYEQYF; cdr3_nt: TGTGCCAGTAGGATGGGGGGAGCCAGCTCCTACGAGCAGTACTTC
clone_size: NA; cdr3_length: 16; v_call: TRBV6-1; d_call: NA; j_call: TRBJ2-5; cdr3_aa: CASSEMIGGGLETQYF; cdr3_nt: TGTGCCAGCAGTGAGATGATTGGGGGGGGGCTAGAGACCCAGTACTTC
clone_size: NA; cdr3_length: 19; v_call: TRBV9; d_call: TRBD2; j_call: TRBJ2-7; cdr3_aa: CASSAYGTSGGFTRDEQYF; cdr3_nt: TGTGCCAGCAGCGCTTACGGGACTAGCGGGGGTTTCACCAGGGACGAGCAGTACTTC
clone_size: NA; cdr3_length: 16; v_call: TRBV7-9; d_call: TRBD2; j_call: TRBJ2-3; cdr3_aa: CASSSTSSGGSYTQYF; cdr3_nt: TGTGCCAGCAGCTCGACCTCTAGCGGGGGGTCCTATACGCAGTATTTT
clone_size: NA; cdr3_length: 20; v_call: TRBV14; d_call: TRBD1; j_call: TRBJ1-5; cdr3_aa: CASSQETPVQGAGSNQPQHF; cdr3_nt: TGTGCCAGCAGCCAAGAAACCCCTGTCCAGGGGGCAGGAAGCAATCAGCCCCAGCATTTT
clone_size: NA; cdr3_length: 13; v_call: TRBV25-1; d_call: TRBD1; j_call: TRBJ1-2; cdr3_aa: CASSATGAYGYTF; cdr3_nt: TGTGCCAGCAGTGCTACAGGGGCCTATGGCTACACCTTC
clone_size: NA; cdr3_length: 13; v_call: TRBV2; d_call: TRBD1; j_call: TRBJ2-7; cdr3_aa: CASSRTGAYEQYF; cdr3_nt: TGTGCCAGCAGTAGGACAGGGGCCTACGAGCAGTACTTC
clone_size: NA; cdr3_length: 16; v_call: TRBV7-3; d_call: NA; j_call: TRBJ2-1; cdr3_aa: CASSSNTGSNYNEQFF; cdr3_nt: TGTGCCAGCAGCTCCAATACAGGGAGCAACTACAATGAGCAGTTCTTC
clone_size: NA; cdr3_length: 15; v_call: TRBV21-1; d_call: NA; j_call: TRBJ2-7; cdr3_aa: CAHRNRQAKAHEQYF; cdr3_nt: TGTGCTCATAGAAATCGGCAGGCGAAGGCGCACGAGCAGTACTTC
clone_size: NA; cdr3_length: 12; v_call: TRBV7-9; d_call: NA; j_call: TRBJ2-1; cdr3_aa: CASSPGWNEQFF; cdr3_nt: TGTGCCAGCAGCCCTGGTTGGAATGAGCAGTTCTTC
clone_size: NA; cdr3_length: 12; v_call: TRBV28; d_call: NA; j_call: TRBJ1-3; cdr3_aa: CASSPLVNTIYF; cdr3_nt: TGTGCCAGCAGTCCCCTTGTAAACACCATATATTTT
clone_size: NA; cdr3_length: 16; v_call: TRBV21-1; d_call: NA; j_call: TRBJ1-1; cdr3_aa: CASIKAGETGDTEAFF; cdr3_nt: TGTGCCAGCATAAAAGCCGGGGAGACAGGGGACACTGAAGCTTTCTTT
clone_size: once; cdr3_length: 15; v_call: TRBV7-2; d_call: TRBD1; j_call: TRBJ2-5; cdr3_aa: CASSPAKTGSETQYF; cdr3_nt: TGTGCCAGCAGCCCCGCCAAGACAGGGTCCGAGACCCAGTACTTC
clone_size: NA; cdr3_length: 14; v_call: TRBV2; d_call: NA; j_call: TRBJ2-1; cdr3_aa: CASSKRDFGNEQFF; cdr3_nt: TGTGCCAGCAGTAAACGGGACTTCGGGAATGAGCAGTTCTTC
clone_size: NA; cdr3_length: 15; v_call: TRBV18; d_call: NA; j_call: TRBJ1-1; cdr3_aa: CASSPPGSMNTEAFF; cdr3_nt: TGTGCCAGCTCACCCCCAGGGAGTATGAACACTGAAGCTTTCTTT
clone_size: NA; cdr3_length: 12; v_call: TRBV19; d_call: NA; j_call: TRBJ1-2; cdr3_aa: CASRQGSYGYTF; cdr3_nt: TGTGCCAGTAGACAGGGTAGCTATGGCTACACCTTC
clone_size: few; cdr3_length: 13; v_call: TRBV2; d_call: NA; j_call: TRBJ2-2; cdr3_aa: CAALGASTGELFF; cdr3_nt: TGTGCCGCCCTTGGGGCTAGTACCGGGGAGCTGTTTTTT
clone_size: NA; cdr3_length: 15; v_call: TRBV15; d_call: NA; j_call: TRBJ2-3; cdr3_aa: CATRHFRDITDTQYF; cdr3_nt: TGTGCCACCAGACATTTCCGGGACATCACAGATACGCAGTATTTT
clone_size: NA; cdr3_length: 14; v_call: TRBV10-2; d_call: NA; j_call: TRBJ2-7; cdr3_aa: CASSESVGAYEQYF; cdr3_nt: TGCGCCAGCAGTGAGTCGGTCGGAGCCTACGAGCAGTACTTC
clone_size: NA; cdr3_length: 14; v_call: TRBV5-4; d_call: NA; j_call: TRBJ2-2; cdr3_aa: CASSLSRDTGELFF; cdr3_nt: TGTGCCAGCAGCTTGAGCCGGGACACCGGGGAGCTGTTTTTT
clone_size: NA; cdr3_length: 17; v_call: TRBV5-4; d_call: TRBD2; j_call: TRBJ2-3; cdr3_aa: CASSEPPSGGSTDTQYF; cdr3_nt: TGTGCCAGCAGCGAACCCCCTAGCGGGGGTAGCACAGATACGCAGTATTTT
clone_size: NA; cdr3_length: 14; v_call: TRBV29-1; d_call: TRBD1; j_call: TRBJ1-2; cdr3_aa: CSVEDEDRVHGYTF; cdr3_nt: TGCAGCGTTGAAGATGAAGACAGGGTGCATGGCTACACCTTC
clone_size: NA; cdr3_length: 15; v_call: TRBV7-2; d_call: NA; j_call: TRBJ1-5; cdr3_aa: CASSLQGISNQPQHF; cdr3_nt: TGTGCCAGCAGCCTACAAGGGATTAGCAATCAGCCCCAGCATTTT
clone_size: NA; cdr3_length: 15; v_call: TRBV7-3; d_call: NA; j_call: TRBJ1-3; cdr3_aa: CASSYDTNSGNTIYF; cdr3_nt: TGTGCCAGCAGCTACGACACAAACTCTGGAAACACCATATATTTT
clone_size: NA; cdr3_length: 12; v_call: TRBV6-5; d_call: TRBD2; j_call: TRBJ2-7; cdr3_aa: CATRDYLYEQYF; cdr3_nt: TGTGCCACCCGGGACTATCTCTACGAGCAGTACTTC
clone_size: NA; cdr3_length: 14; v_call: TRBV6-6; d_call: NA; j_call: TRBJ2-7; cdr3_aa: CASSYSPTSGEQYF; cdr3_nt: TGTGCCAGCAGTTACTCTCCGACATCGGGCGAGCAGTACTTC
clone_size: few; cdr3_length: 14; v_call: TRBV7-6; d_call: NA; j_call: TRBJ1-2; cdr3_aa: CASSLGGGARGYTF; cdr3_nt: TGTGCCAGCAGCTTAGGTGGGGGGGCGCGAGGCTACACCTTC
clone_size: NA; cdr3_length: 14; v_call: TRBV19; d_call: TRBD1; j_call: TRBJ1-5; cdr3_aa: CASSWTGINQPQHF; cdr3_nt: TGTGCCAGTAGTTGGACAGGGATCAATCAGCCCCAGCATTTT
clone_size: NA; cdr3_length: 12; v_call: TRBV6-1; d_call: NA; j_call: TRBJ1-5; cdr3_aa: CASSDGLQPQHF; cdr3_nt: TGTGCCAGCAGTGATGGACTGCAGCCCCAGCATTTT
clone_size: NA; cdr3_length: 15; v_call: TRBV1; d_call: NA; j_call: TRBJ2-1; cdr3_aa: CTSSLRGAPYNEQFF; cdr3_nt: TGCACCAGCAGCCTCCGGGGGGCCCCCTACAATGAGCAGTTCTTC
clone_size: NA; cdr3_length: 14; v_call: TRBV10-2; d_call: NA; j_call: TRBJ1-3; cdr3_aa: CASSEGSTGNTIYF; cdr3_nt: TGCGCCAGCAGTGAAGGCTCAACTGGAAACACCATATATTTT